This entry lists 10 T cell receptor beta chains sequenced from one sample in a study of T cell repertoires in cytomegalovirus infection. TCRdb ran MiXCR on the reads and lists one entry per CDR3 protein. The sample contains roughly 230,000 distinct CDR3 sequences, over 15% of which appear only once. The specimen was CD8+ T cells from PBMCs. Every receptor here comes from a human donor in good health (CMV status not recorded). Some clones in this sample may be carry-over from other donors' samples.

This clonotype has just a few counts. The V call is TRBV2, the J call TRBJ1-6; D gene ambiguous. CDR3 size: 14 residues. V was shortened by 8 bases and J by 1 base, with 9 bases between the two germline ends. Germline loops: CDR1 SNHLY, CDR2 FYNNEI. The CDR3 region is CASEGPSYNSPLHF. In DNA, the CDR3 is TGTGCCAGCGAAGGGCCGTCCTATAATTCACCCCTCCACTTT.

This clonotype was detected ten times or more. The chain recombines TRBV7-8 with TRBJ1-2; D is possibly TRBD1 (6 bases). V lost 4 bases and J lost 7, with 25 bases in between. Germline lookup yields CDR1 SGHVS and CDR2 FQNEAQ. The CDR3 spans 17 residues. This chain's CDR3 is CASSSVLEGHSYIGYTF. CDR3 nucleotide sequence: TGTGCCAGCAGCTCCGTCCTTGAGGGACATTCCTATATTGGCTACACCTTC.

CDR3 bases: TGTGCCAGCAGTCTCGACAGCGCCAAAAACATTCAGTACTTC. As protein: CASSLDSAKNIQYF. The V call is TRBV6-2 or TRBV6-3, the J call TRBJ2-4; tentatively, D is TRBD1 (5 bases). The V and J ends lost 5 bases and 1 base respectively, with 9 bases between them. Looked up from germline, CDR1 is MNHEY and CDR2 is SVGEGT. CDR3 length: 14 residues.

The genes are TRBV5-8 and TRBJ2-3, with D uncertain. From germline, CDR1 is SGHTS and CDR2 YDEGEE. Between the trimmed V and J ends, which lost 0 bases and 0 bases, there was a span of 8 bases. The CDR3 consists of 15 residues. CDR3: CASSLGQASTDTQYF. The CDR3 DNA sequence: TGTGCCAGCAGCTTGGGACAAGCTAGCACAGATACGCAGTATTTT.

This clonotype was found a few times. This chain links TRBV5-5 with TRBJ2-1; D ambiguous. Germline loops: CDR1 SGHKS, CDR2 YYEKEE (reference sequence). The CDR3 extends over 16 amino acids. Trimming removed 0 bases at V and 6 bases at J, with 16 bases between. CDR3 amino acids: CASSLAHGRYGNEQFF. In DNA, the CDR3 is TGTGCCAGCAGCTTGGCGCATGGACGATACGGCAATGAGCAGTTCTTC.

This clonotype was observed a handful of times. The CDR3 protein is CASSLPSVGVPNYGYTF. As DNA, the CDR3 is TGTGCCAGCAGCTTACCCAGTGTAGGGGTCCCTAACTATGGCTACACCTTC. This rearrangement joins TRBV7-8 to TRBJ1-2, with D possibly TRBD1 on 5 matching bases. V shed 2 bases and J shed 0 bases, with 16 bases lying between them. The CDR3 is made up of 17 amino acids. Germline V gives CDR1 SGHVS, CDR2 FQNEAQ.

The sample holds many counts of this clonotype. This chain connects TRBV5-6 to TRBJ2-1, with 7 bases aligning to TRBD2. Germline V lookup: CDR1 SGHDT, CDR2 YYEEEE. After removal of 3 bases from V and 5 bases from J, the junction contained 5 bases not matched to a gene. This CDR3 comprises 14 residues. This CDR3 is CASSSGLENNEQFF. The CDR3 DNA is TGTGCCAGCAGCTCCGGACTAGAAAACAATGAGCAGTTCTTC.

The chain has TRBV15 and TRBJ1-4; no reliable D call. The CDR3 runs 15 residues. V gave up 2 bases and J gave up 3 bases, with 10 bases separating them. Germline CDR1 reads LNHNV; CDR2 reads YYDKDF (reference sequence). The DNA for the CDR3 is TGTGCCACCAGCAGACCGAGCTCGGCTAATGAAAAACTGTTTTTT. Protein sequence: CATSRPSSANEKLFF.

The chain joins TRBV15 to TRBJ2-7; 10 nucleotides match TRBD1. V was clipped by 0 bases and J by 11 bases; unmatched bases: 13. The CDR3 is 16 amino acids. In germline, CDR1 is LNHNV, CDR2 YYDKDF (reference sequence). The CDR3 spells CATSRDMTGGMLGEYF. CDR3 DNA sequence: TGTGCCACCAGCAGAGATATGACAGGGGGCATGCTGGGGGAGTACTTC.

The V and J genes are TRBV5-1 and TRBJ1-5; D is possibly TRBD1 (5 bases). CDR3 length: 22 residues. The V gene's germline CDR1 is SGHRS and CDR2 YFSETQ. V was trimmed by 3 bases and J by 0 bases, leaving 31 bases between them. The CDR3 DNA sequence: TGCGCCAGCAGCTCCATATCCATTCCGGGACCCGAAAATGGATTTAGCAATCAGCCCCAGCATTTT. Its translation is CASSSISIPGPENGFSNQPQHF.